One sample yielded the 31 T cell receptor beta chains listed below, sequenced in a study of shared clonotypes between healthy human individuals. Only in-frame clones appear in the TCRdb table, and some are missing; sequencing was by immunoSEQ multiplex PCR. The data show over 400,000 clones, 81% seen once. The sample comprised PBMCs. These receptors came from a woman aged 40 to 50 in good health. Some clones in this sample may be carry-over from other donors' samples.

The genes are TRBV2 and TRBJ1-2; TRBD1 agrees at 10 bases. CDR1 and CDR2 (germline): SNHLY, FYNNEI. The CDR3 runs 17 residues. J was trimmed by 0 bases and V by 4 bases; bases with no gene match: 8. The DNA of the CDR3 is TGTGCCAGCAGTGTCCCAGGGACAGGGGTGACTAACTATGGCTACACCTTC. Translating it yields CASSVPGTGVTNYGYTF.

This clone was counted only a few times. CDR3 sequence reads: CSVVIAGGNYGYTF. CDR3 bases: TGCAGCGTTGTGATTGCAGGGGGCAACTATGGCTACACCTTC. The genes are TRBV29-1 and TRBJ1-2; 8 positions agree with TRBD1. The CDR3 loop spans 14 amino acids. Germline CDR1 SQVTM, CDR2 ANQGSEA. V lost 4 bases, J lost 2 bases, and 6 bases stayed unmatched.

CDR3 region: CASSGTGTSGSEQYF. In DNA, the CDR3 is TGCGCCAGCAGCGGTACCGGGACTAGCGGGAGTGAGCAGTACTTC. V and J are TRBV5-1 and TRBJ2-7, with 14 bases lining up with TRBD2. Trimming took 4 bases from V and 7 from J; bases not matched to a gene: 7. Germline V gene data show CDR1 as SGHRS and CDR2 as YFSETQ. This CDR3 has 15 amino acids.

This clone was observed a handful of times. The CDR3 bases are TGTGCCAGCAGCTATATAGGACCTGGTGAAGCTTTCTTT. Translating gives CASSYIGPGEAFF. The chain is built from TRBV6-6 and TRBJ1-1; the D is unclear. The CDR3 has 13 amino acids. Germline values: CDR1 MNHNY, CDR2 SVGAGI (reference sequence). V was cut by 6 bases and J by 7 bases, with 15 bases left in between.

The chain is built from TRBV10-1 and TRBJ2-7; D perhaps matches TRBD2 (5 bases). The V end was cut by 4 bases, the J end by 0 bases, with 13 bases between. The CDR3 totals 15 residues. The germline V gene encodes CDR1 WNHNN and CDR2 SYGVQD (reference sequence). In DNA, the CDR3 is TGCGCCAGCAGTGGCCCCCCGGGGTCCTCCTACGAGCAGTACTTC. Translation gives CASSGPPGSSYEQYF.

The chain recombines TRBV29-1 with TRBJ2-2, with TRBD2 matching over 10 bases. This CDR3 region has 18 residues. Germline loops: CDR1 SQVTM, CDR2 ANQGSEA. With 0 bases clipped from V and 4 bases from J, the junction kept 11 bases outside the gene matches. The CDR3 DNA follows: TGCAGCGTTGAAGAGCAGCGAGCGGGAGGGCCCGCCACCGGGGAGCTGTTTTTT. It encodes CSVEEQRAGGPATGELFF.

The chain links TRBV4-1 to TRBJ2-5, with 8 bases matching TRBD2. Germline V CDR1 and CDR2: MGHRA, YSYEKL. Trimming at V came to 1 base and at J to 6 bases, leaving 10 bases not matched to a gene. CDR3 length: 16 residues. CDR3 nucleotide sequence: TGCGCCAGCAGCCAAGCGCCTAGCGGGTCGGGGAAGACCCAGTACTTC. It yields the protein CASSQAPSGSGKTQYF.

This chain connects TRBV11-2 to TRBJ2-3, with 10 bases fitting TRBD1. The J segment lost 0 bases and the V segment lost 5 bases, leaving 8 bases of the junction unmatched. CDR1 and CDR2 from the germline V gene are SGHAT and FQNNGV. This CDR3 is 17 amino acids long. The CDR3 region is CASSHTTGGWSTDTQYF. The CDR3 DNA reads TGTGCCAGCAGCCACACGACAGGGGGCTGGAGCACAGATACGCAGTATTTT.

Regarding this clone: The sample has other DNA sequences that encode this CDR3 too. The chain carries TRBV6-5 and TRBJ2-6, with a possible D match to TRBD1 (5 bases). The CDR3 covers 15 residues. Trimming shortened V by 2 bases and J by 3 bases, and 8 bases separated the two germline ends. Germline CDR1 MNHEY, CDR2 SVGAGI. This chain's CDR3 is CASSYRGSGANVLTF. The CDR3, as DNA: TGTGCCAGCAGTTACAGGGGAAGTGGGGCCAACGTCCTGACTTTC.

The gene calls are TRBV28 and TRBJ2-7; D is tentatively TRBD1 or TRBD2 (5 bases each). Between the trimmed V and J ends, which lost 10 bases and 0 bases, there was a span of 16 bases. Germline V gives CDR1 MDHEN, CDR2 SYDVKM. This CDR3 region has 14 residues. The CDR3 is CATRGRTSSYEQYF. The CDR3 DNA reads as TGTGCCACTCGGGGACGCACGAGCTCCTACGAGCAGTACTTC.

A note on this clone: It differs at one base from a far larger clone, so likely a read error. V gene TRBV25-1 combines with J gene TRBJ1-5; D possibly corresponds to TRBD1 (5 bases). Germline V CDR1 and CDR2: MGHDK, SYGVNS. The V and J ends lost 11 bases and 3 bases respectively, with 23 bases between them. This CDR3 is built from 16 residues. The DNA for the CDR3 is TGTGCCCGGACGTTATCCGGGGGAATCGACAATCAGCCCCAGCATTTT. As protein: CARTLSGGIDNQPQHF.

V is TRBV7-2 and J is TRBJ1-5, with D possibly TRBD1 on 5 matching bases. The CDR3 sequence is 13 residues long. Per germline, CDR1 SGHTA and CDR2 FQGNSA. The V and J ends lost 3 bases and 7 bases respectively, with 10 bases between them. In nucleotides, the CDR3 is TGTGCCAGCAGCTTGTCCAGGGCACAGCCCCAGCATTTT. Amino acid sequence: CASSLSRAQPQHF.

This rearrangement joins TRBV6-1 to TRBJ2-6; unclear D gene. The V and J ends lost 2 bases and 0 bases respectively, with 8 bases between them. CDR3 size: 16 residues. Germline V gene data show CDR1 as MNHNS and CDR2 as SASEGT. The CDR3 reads CASSESSFSGANVLTF. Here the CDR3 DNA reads TGTGCCAGCAGTGAATCGTCATTCTCTGGGGCCAACGTCCTGACTTTC.

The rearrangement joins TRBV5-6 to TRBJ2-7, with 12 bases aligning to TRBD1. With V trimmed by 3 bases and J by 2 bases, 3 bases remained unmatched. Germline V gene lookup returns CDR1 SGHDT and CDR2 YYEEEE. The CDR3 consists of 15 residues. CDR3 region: CASSYRDRGPYEQYF. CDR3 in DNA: TGTGCCAGCAGCTACCGGGACAGGGGGCCCTACGAGCAGTACTTC.

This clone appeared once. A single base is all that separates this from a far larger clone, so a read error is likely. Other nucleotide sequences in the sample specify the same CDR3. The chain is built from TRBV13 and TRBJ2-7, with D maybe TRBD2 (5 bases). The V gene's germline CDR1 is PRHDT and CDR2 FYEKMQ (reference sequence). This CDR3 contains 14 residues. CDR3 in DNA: TGTGCAAGCAGCGAGACTTCGAGCGGCGACGAGCAGTACTTC. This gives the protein CASSETSSGDEQYF.

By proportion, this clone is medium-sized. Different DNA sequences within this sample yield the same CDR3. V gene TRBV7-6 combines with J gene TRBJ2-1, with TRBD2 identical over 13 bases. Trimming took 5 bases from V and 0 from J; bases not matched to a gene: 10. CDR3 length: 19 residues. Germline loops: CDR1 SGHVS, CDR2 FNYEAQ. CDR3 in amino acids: CASSRGALAGGSSYNEQFF. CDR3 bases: TGTGCCAGCAGCCGGGGGGCACTAGCGGGAGGGAGCTCCTACAATGAGCAGTTCTTC.

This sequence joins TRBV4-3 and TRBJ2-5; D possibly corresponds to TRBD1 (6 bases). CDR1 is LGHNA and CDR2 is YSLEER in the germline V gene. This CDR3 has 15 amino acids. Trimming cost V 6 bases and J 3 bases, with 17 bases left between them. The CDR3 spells CASSQQTGTKETQYF. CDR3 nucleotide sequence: TGCGCCAGCAGTCAGCAAACAGGGACAAAAGAGACCCAGTACTTC.

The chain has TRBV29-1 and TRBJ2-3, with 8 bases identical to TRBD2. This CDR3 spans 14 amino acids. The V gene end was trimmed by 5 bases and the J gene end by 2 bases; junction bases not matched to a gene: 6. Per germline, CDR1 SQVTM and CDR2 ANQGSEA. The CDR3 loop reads CSVPLAGNTDTQYF. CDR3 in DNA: TGCAGCGTTCCTTTAGCGGGAAACACAGATACGCAGTATTTT.

Here the CDR3 DNA reads TGTGCCTGGAGTGGGATTAGCGGGGGGACCCAGTACTTC. Protein: CAWSGISGGTQYF. The chain uses TRBV30 and TRBJ2-5; 9 nucleotides line up with TRBD2. CDR3 length equals 13 residues. The ends lost 1 base at V and 7 bases at J; junction bases unmatched: 4. CDR1 is GTSNPN, CDR2 SVGIG, per germline (reference sequence).

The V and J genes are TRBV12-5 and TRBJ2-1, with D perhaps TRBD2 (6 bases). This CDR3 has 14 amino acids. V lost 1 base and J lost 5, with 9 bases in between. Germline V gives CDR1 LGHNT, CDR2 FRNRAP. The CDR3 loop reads CASGLARTNNEQFF. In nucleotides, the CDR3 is TGTGCTAGTGGTTTGGCCCGGACTAACAATGAGCAGTTCTTC. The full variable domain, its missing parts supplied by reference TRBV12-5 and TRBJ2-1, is DARVTQTPRHKVTEMGQEVTMRCQPILGHNTVFWYRQTMMQGLELLAYFRNRAPLDDSGMPKDRFSAEMPDATLATLKIQPSEPRDSAVYFCASGLARTNNEQFFGPGTRLTVL.

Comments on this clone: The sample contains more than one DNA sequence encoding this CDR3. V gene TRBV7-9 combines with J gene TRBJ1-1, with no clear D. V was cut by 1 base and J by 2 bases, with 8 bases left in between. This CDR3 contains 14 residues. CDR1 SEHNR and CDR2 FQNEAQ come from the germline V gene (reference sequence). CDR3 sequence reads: CASSLGQTNTEAFF. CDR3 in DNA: TGTGCCAGCAGCTTAGGGCAGACAAACACTGAAGCTTTCTTT.

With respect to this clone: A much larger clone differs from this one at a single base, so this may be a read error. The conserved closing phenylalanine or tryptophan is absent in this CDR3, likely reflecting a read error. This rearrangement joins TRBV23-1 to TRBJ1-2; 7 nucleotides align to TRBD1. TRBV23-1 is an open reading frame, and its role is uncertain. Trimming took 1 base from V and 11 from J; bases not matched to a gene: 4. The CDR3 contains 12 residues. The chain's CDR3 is CASSQWDSWYTL. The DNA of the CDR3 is TGCGCCAGCAGTCAATGGGACAGTTGGTACACCTTA.

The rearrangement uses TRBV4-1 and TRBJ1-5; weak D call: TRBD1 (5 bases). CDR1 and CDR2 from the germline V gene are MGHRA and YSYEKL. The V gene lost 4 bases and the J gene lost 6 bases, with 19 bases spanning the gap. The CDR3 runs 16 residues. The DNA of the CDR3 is TGCGCCAGCAGCCCGGTTCGGGGGGACCCCGTTCAGCCCCAGCATTTT. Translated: CASSPVRGDPVQPQHF.

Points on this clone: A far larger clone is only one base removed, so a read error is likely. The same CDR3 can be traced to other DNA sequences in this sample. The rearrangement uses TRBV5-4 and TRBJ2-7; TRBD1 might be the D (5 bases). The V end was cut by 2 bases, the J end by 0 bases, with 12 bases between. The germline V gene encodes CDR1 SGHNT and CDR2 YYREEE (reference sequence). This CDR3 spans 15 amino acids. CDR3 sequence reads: CASSLGGASSYEQYF. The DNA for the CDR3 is TGTGCCAGCAGCTTAGGTGGGGCGAGCTCCTACGAGCAGTACTTC.

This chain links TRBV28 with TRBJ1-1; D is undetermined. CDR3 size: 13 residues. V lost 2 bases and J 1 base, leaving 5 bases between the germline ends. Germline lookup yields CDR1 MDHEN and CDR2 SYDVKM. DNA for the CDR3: TGTGCCAGCAGTTTAGTCAGGAACACTGAAGCTTTCTTT. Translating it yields CASSLVRNTEAFF.

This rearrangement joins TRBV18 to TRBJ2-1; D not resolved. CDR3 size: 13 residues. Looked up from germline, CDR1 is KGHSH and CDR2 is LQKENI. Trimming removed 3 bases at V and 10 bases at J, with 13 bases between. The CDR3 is CASSPPSVREQFF. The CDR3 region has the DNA TGTGCCAGCTCACCCCCCTCCGTACGCGAGCAGTTCTTC.

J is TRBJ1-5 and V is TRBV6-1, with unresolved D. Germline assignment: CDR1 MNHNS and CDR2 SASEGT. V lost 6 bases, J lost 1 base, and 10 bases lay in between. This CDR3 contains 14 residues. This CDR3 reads CASRGKGSNQPQHF. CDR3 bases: TGTGCCAGCAGAGGGAAGGGAAGCAATCAGCCCCAGCATTTT.

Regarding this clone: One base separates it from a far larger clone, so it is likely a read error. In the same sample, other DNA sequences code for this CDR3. CDR3 nucleotide sequence: TGTGCCAGTAGCTTAGCCCCGGACCTTGGAAATGAGCAGTTCTTC. Translation: CASSLAPDLGNEQFF. The J gene is TRBJ2-1, the V gene TRBV11-3; D gene ambiguous. The CDR3 contains 15 residues. Germline V gene lookup returns CDR1 SGHNT and CDR2 YENEEA.

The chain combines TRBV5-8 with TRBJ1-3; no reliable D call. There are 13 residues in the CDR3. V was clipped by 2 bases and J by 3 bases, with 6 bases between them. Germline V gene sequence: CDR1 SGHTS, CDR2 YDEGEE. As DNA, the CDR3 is TGTGCCAGCAGCTTCCGGGGTGGAAACACCATATATTTT. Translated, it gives CASSFRGGNTIYF.

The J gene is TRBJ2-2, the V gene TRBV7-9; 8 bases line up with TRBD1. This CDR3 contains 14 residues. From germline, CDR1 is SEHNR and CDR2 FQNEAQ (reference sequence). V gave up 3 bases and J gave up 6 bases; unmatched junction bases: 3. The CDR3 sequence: CASSLDRVSGELFF. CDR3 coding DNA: TGTGCCAGCAGCTTGGACAGGGTGTCCGGGGAGCTGTTTTTT.

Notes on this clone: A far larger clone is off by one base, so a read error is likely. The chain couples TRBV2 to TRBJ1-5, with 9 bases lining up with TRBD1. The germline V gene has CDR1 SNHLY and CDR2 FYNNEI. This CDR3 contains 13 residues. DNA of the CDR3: TGTACCAGTCACGGGACAGGGAAGGTGCCCCAGCATTTT. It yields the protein CTSHGTGKVPQHF.